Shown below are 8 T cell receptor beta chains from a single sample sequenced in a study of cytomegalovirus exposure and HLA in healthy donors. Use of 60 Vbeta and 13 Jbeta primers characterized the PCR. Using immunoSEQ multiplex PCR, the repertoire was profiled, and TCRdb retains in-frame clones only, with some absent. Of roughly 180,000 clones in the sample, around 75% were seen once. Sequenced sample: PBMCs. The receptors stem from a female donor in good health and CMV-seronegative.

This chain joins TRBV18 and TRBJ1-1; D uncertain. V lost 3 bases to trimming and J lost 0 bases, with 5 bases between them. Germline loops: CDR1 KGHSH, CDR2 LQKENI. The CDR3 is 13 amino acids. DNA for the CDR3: TGTGCCAGCTCACCGAGAGTGAACACTGAAGCTTTCTTT. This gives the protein CASSPRVNTEAFF.

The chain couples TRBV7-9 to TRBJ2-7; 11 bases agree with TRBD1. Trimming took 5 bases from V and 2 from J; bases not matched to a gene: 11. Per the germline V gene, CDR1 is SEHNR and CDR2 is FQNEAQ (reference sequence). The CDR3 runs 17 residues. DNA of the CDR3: TGTGCCAGCAGCCTTAGGCAGGGACAGGGGGAAGCCTACGAGCAGTACTTC. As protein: CASSLRQGQGEAYEQYF.

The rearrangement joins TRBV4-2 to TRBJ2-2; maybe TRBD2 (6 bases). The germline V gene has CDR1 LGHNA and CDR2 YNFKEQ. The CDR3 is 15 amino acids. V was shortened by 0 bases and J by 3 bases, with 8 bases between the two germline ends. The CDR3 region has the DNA TGTGCCAGCAGCCAAGAAAGGGAGGACACCGGGGAGCTGTTTTTT. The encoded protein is CASSQEREDTGELFF.

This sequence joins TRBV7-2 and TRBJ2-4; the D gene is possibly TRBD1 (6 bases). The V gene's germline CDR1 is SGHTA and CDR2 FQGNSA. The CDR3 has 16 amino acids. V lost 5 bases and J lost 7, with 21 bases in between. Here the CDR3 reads CASSQPTGPARNIQYF. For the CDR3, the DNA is TGTGCCAGCAGCCAACCGACAGGACCTGCCAGGAACATTCAGTACTTC.

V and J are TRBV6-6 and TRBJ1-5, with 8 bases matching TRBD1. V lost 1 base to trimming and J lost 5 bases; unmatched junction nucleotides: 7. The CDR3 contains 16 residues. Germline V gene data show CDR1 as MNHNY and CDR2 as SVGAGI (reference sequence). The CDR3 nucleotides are TGTGCCAGCAGTTACTTGCCGGGGACAGGATATCAGCCCCAGCATTTT. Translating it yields CASSYLPGTGYQPQHF.

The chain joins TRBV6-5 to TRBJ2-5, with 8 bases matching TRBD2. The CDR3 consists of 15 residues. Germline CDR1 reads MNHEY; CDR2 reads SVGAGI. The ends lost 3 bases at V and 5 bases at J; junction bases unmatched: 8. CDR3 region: CASSYVGGAGETQYF. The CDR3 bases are TGTGCCAGCAGTTATGTCGGGGGGGCCGGGGAGACCCAGTACTTC.

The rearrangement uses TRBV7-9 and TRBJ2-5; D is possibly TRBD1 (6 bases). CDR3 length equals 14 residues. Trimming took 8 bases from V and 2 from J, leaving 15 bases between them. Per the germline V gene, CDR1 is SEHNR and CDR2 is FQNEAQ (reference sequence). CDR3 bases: TGTGCCAGCTGCCCCGAGGGGGATCAAGAGACCCAGTACTTC. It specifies CASCPEGDQETQYF.

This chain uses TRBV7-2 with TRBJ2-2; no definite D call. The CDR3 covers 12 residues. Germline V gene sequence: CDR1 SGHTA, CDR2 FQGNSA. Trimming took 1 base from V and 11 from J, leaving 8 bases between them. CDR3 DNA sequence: TGTGCCAGCAGCTTAGGTACTCGAGAGCTGTTTTTT. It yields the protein CASSLGTRELFF.